The sequence of this T cell receptor (beta chain) was determined in a study of blood T cell repertoires in COVID-19 (dated by TCRdb to between 2020 and 2021). With respect to the entire study: Samples from collaborators originated in the United States, Italy and Spain and spanned both the acute and convalescent phases of COVID-19. The material from the prospective study consisted of cDNA or gDNA derived from T cells, B-cell-depleted T cells, or PBMCs. Deeply sampled blood TCRbeta repertoires from subjects exposed to, actively infected with, or recovered from COVID-19 were included in the dataset. The repertoires were released in a freely available public database intended as a resource for research on the immune response to SARS-CoV-2. Samples came from the ongoing ImmuneRACE study (first 160 participants) plus 1,254 subjects from 6 global collaborators. Sample metadata almost always included a de-identified subject ID, COVID-19 status, age in years and sex. Where HLA class I and class II types were available, the types were taken from metadata supplied by the sample provider, not from assay-based typing.

On this clone itself: This receptor's antigen is unknown. The record has no base qualities; no much larger clone is one base away.

According to the germline V gene (reference sequence), CDR1 reads SGHKS and CDR2 reads YYEKEE. V loses 4 bases at its end and J loses 4 bases; junction bases beyond the gene matches: 8. Including the terminal cysteine and phenylalanine, the CDR3 comprises 15 residues. The CDR3 DNA has 45 bases and is translated from base 1. The study at large found these results: Clinical and demographic metadata were provided uncurated, with the amount varying by source and participant.

TCRbeta CDR3 regions were amplified from genomic DNA by means of the immunoSEQ Assay, a bias-controlled multiplex PCR. As for the original processing: The number of nucleated cells in each sample was estimated from the amplification of reference gene primers within the assay. To quantify the absolute abundance of each unique TCRbeta CDR3 rearrangement, sequence reads were collapsed and filtered. Productive Simpson clonality was computed per sample as the square root of Simpson's diversity index over productive rearrangements. TCRdb carries this immuneACCESS record with in-frame sequences only. Its versions omit some clonotypes, under half of them owing to an unresolved V gene in the studies checked, with the rest unexplained. V and J calls plus clone size are reproduced from that table; the DNA served to infer D and trimming. This sample has about 210,000 clones in its table, and approximately 90% of those were observed once. In total, the top ten clones hold about a tenth of the sample.

Enrolling through a virtual design, the prospective study's participants ranged in age from roughly 18 to 95 years and lived across about two dozen United States geographic areas. To assign participants to cohorts, the prospective study relied on clinical history that participants themselves reported in a screening survey and a study questionnaire. Each participant in the prospective study had whole blood, serum and a nasopharyngeal or oropharyngeal swab collected by mobile phlebotomists. Participants in the prospective study had the option to provide additional blood draws and questionnaires over a roughly 2-month period. Before DNA extraction, prospective study blood samples were shipped either frozen or at room temperature.

The sequenced sample consisted of PBMCs or T cells enriched from blood (not recorded which). The TCR sequence derives from a man between 18 and 35 years old with acute COVID-19. The sequence joins TRBV5-5 to TRBJ2-3; 8 nucleotides in the junction match TRBD1. Here is the DNA: TGTGCCAGCAGCCCAGGGGGCTCTCGAGCAGATACGCAGTATTTT. Translated, this is CASSPGGSRADTQYF.